This T cell receptor (beta chain) is from a study of T cells of healthy individuals. In TCRdb, the 5' RACE reads were re-called with MiXCR into one record per CDR3 protein. The sample has about 100,000 distinct CDR3 sequences; 17% are singletons. Per germline, CDR1 SEHNR and CDR2 FQNEAQ (reference sequence). The ends were cut back, 2 bases at V and 9 bases at J, with 11 bases in the middle. CDR3 size: 12 residues. This clonotype occurred many times. The V and J genes are TRBV7-9 and TRBJ2-7; a weak D match, TRBD1 (6 bases). This receptor was taken from a human donor in good health. The CDR3 sequence: CASSLNRDVQYF. The CDR3 DNA sequence: TGTGCCAGCAGCTTAAACAGGGATGTGCAGTACTTC.